This T cell receptor (beta chain) originates from a study of CD8 T cells in Susac syndrome. Sequencing targeted TCR beta in blood CD8+ and CD4+ T cells. Relapsing-remitting disease, either stable or active, was present in the multiple sclerosis controls, who were treatment-naive patients. Isolation of CD8+ and CD4+ T cells was performed negatively, whereas enrichment of TEMRA cells was done by FACS. Per germline, CDR1 MNHEY and CDR2 SMNVEV (reference sequence). There are 15 residues in the CDR3. Trimming shortened V by 5 bases and J by 5 bases, and 17 bases separated the two germline ends. A quantity of about 0.45 to 1 ug RNA underwent reverse transcription using random hexamers. Across 54 Vbeta and 13 Jbeta, immunoSEQ multiplex PCR amplified TCR beta CDR3. TCRdb independently ran MiXCR on the immunoSEQ multiplex PCR reads; one entry per CDR3 protein. The sample includes about 400,000 distinct CDR3 sequences, more than 80% of them seen just once.

This TCR derives from a human donor with multiple sclerosis. The sample consisted of CD8+ T cells from PBMCs. The chain employs TRBV27 and TRBJ2-3, with D perhaps assigned TRBD1 or TRBD2 (5 bases each). The CDR3 nucleotides read TGTGCCAGCAGTACCCCCGGGACGGATTTAGATACGCAGTATTTT. Translating it yields CASSTPGTDLDTQYF.